The following is a T cell receptor beta chain sequence with its context. These data are taken from a study of cytomegalovirus exposure and HLA in healthy donors. This CDR3 spans 15 amino acids. Germline V gives CDR1 SEHNR, CDR2 FQNEAQ (reference sequence). V was pared by 5 bases and J by 5 bases, with 4 bases of the junction left unmatched. The PCR contained 60 Vbeta and 13 Jbeta primers. Profiled with immunoSEQ multiplex PCR; TCRdb holds only in-frame clones, not every one. The table lists roughly 120,000 clones, with 3.6% in the top ten. The V and J genes are TRBV7-9 and TRBJ2-1, with 12 bases aligning to TRBD2. The sequencing sample was made of PBMCs. This clonotype was sampled from a man between 18 and 35 years old in good health and CMV-seronegative. CDR3 nucleotide sequence: TGTGCCAGCAGCCGACGGACTAGCGGGAACAATGAGCAGTTCTTC. Its translation: CASSRRTSGNNEQFF. The whole variable domain, filled in from reference TRBV7-9 and TRBJ2-1, reads DTGVSQNPRHKITKRGQNVTFRCDPISEHNRLYWYRQTLGQGPEFLTYFQNEAQLEKSRLLSDRFSAERPKGSFSTLEIQRTEQGDSAMYLCASSRRTSGNNEQFFGPGTRLTVL.